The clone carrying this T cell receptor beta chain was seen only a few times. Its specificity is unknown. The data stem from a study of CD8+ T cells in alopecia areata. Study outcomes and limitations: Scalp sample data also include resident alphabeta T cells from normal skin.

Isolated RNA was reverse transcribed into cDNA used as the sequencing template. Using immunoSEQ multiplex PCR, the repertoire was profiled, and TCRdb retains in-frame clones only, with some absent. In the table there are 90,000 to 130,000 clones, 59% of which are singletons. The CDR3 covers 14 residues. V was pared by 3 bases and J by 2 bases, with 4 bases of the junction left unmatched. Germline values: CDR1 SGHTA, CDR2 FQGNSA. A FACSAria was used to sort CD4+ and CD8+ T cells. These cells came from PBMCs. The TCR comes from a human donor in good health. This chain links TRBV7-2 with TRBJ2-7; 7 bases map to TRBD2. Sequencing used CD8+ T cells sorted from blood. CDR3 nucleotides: TGTGCCAGCAGCTTTTCGGCGGGGGCCTACGAGCAGTACTTC. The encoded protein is CASSFSAGAYEQYF.